Below, 5 T cell receptor beta chains from the same sample are listed, as sequenced in a study of tumor-infiltrating lymphocytes in primary liver carcinoma. DNA and RNA were both co-extracted from approximately 20-30 mg of bulk tissue that had not been sorted. Researchers generated TCR beta cDNA from about 530 ng of total RNA, relying on a constant-region primer. Libraries for TCR beta were built through three nested multiplex PCR rounds, which together made up a slightly modified ARM-PCR procedure. With TRBV1-TRBV30 forward primers and a C-beta reverse primer, the first two PCR rounds were run for 10 cycles each. TCRdb redid the calling of the multiplex PCR reads with MiXCR, one entry per CDR3 protein. The sample has tens of thousands of distinct CDR3 sequences, roughly 75% seen once; the top ten hold about 38%. Sequencing was done on a sample of tumor-adjacent normal liver tissue. The receptors here all came from a young woman with primary liver carcinoma and hepatitis B virus infection.

In its sample, this clonotype ranks as medium-sized. The chain links TRBV6-1 to TRBJ1-5; D unclear. V gave up 4 bases and J gave up 8 bases, with 12 bases separating them. Germline loops: CDR1 MNHNS, CDR2 SASEGT. The CDR3 loop spans 13 amino acids. The CDR3 is CASSGDPAKPQHF. The CDR3 bases are TGTGCCAGCAGTGGAGACCCAGCAAAGCCCCAGCATTTT.

Of note for this clonotype: At one end the junction does not follow the germline gene, possibly because of a read error. The CDR3 DNA reads TGTACCAGCAGCTTGGGGCCCGAATATGGCTACACCTTC. The encoded protein is CTSSLGPEYGYTF. The V gene is TRBV5-1, the J gene TRBJ1-2, with D possibly being TRBD1 (5 bases). This CDR3 has 13 residues. Germline V gene sequence: CDR1 SGHRS, CDR2 YFSETQ. Drawing the rest from reference TRBV5-1 and TRBJ1-2, the complete variable domain is KAGVTQTPRYLIKTRGQQVTLSCSPISGHRSVSWYQQTPGQGLQFLFEYFSETQRNKGNFPGRFSGRQFSNSRSEMNVSTLELGDSALYLCTSSLGPEYGYTFGSGTRLTVV.

For this clonotype: The CDR3 does not close with the conserved phenylalanine or tryptophan, likely indicating a read error. The chain employs TRBV4-3 and TRBJ1-2; maybe TRBD1 (5 bases). The germline V gene encodes CDR1 LGHNA and CDR2 YSLEER. The CDR3 has 15 residues. V lost 5 bases to trimming and J lost 4 bases, with 17 bases between them. In nucleotides, the CDR3 is TGCGCCAGCAGCACCCTATCAGGGACTCCCTATGGCTACACCTCA. Amino acids: CASSTLSGTPYGYTS.

In the case of this clonotype: The junction departs from germline at one end; a sequencing error may be responsible. J is TRBJ2-1 and V is TRBV4-1, with a tentative D call TRBD2 (6 bases). CDR1 and CDR2 (germline): MGHRA, YSYEKL. The CDR3 has 15 amino acids. The CDR3 here is CANSQGGLKRDEQSF. CDR3 nucleotides: TGCGCCAACAGCCAAGGTGGACTAAAGCGCGATGAGCAGTCCTTC.

As concerns this clonotype: A much larger clone lies one base from this, so it may be a read error. V usage is TRBV6-4 and J usage is TRBJ1-5, with TRBD1 matching 8 bases. Germline-derived CDR1 and CDR2 are MRHNA and SNTAGT. The CDR3 has 14 amino acids. Written as DNA, the CDR3 is TGTGCCTGCAGCCCGACAGGGGAGGGTCAGCCCCAGCATTTT. The encoded protein is CACSPTGEGQPQHF.